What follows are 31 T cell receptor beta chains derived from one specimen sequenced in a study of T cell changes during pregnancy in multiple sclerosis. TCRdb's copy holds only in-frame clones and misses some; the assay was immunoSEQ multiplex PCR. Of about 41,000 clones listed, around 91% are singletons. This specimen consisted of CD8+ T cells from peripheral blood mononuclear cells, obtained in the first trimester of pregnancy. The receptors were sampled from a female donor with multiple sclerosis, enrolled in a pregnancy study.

As DNA, the CDR3 is TGTGCCAGCAGTTACCGGGACATATCCTACGAGCAGTACTTC. Protein product: CASSYRDISYEQYF. The chain joins TRBV6-5 to TRBJ2-7; perhaps TRBD1 as D (6 bases). Germline V gives CDR1 MNHEY, CDR2 SVGAGI. The CDR3 is 14 residues long. The V gene lost 2 bases and the J gene lost 1 base, with 9 bases spanning the gap.

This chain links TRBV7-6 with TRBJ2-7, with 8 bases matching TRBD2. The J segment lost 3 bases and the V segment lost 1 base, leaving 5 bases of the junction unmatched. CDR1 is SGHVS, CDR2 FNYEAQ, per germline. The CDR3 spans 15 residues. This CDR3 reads CASSLESGGLYEQYF. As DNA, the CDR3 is TGTGCCAGCAGCTTAGAGTCGGGGGGGCTCTACGAGCAGTACTTC.

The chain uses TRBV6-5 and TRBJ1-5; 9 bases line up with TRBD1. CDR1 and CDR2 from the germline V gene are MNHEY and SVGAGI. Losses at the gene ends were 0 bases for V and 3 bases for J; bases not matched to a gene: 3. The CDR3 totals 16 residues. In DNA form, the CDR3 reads TGTGCCAGCAGTTACTCGTACAGGGGGCTCAATCAGCCCCAGCATTTT. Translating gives CASSYSYRGLNQPQHF.

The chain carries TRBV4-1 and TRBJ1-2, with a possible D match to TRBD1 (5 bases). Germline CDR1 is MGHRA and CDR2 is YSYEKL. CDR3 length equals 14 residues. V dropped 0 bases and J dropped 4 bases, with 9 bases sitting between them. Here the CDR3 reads CASSQDRGVYGYTF. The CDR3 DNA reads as TGCGCCAGCAGCCAAGATCGGGGGGTCTATGGCTACACCTTC.

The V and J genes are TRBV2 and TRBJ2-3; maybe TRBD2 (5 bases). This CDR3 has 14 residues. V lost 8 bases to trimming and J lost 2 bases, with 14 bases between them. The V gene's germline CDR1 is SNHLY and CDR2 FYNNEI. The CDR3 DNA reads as TGTGCCAGCTTCGAGTGGACTTCCACAGATACGCAGTATTTT. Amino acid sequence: CASFEWTSTDTQYF.

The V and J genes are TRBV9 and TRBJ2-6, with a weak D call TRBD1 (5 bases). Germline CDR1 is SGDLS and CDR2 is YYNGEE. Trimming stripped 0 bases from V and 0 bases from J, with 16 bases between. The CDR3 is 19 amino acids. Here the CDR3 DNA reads TGTGCCAGCAGCGTAGCCCCGCAGGGATTTTACTCTGGGGCCAACGTCCTGACTTTC. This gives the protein CASSVAPQGFYSGANVLTF.

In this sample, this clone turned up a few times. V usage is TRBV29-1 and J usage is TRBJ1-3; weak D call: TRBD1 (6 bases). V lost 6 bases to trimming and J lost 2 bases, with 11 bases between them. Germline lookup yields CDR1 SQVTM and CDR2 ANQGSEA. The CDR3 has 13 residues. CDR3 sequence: CSVAGVAGNTIYF. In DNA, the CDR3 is TGCAGCGTCGCAGGGGTAGCTGGAAACACCATATATTTT.

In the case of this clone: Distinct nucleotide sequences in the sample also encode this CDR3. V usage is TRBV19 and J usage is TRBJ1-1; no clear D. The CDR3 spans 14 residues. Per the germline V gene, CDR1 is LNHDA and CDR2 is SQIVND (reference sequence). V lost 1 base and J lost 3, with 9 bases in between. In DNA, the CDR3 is TGTGCCAGTAGTATAGGGGGAGGGTACACTGAAGCTTTCTTT. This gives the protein CASSIGGGYTEAFF.

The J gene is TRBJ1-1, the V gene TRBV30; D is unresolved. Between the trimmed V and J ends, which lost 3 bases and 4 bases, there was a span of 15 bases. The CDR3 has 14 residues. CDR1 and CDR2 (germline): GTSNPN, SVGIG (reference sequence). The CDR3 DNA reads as TGTGCCTGGAGCTCCGGGTCAAGTGTCACTGAAGCTTTCTTT. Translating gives CAWSSGSSVTEAFF.

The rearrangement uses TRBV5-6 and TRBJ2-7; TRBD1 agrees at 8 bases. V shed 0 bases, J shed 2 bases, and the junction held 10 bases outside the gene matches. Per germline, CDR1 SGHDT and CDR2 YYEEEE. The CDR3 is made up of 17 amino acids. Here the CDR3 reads CASSLARGQGGPYEQYF. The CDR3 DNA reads TGTGCCAGCAGCTTGGCTAGAGGACAGGGAGGACCCTACGAGCAGTACTTC.

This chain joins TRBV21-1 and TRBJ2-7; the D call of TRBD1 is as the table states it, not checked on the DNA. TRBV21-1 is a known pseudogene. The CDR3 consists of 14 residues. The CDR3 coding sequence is TGTGCCAGCAGCAAGGACAGGCAAGACTACGAGCAGTACTTC. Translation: CASSKDRQDYEQYF.

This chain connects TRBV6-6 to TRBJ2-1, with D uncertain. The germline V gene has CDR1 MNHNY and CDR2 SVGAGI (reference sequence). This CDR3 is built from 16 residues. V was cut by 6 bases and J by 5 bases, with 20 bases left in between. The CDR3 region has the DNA TGTGCCAGCAGCGTTCAAGGCGGAAAACCCCACAATGAGCAGTTCTTC. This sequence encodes CASSVQGGKPHNEQFF.

The CDR3 DNA reads TGCGCCAGCAGTGACGTGGGACTAGCGGGGGGCTACGAGCAGTACTTC. It is translated as CASSDVGLAGGYEQYF. The chain links TRBV10-1 to TRBJ2-7, with 15 positions matching TRBD2. The CDR3 is 16 residues long. CDR1 is WNHNN and CDR2 is SYGVQD in the germline V gene (reference sequence). V shed 3 bases, J shed 3 bases, and the junction held 3 bases outside the gene matches.

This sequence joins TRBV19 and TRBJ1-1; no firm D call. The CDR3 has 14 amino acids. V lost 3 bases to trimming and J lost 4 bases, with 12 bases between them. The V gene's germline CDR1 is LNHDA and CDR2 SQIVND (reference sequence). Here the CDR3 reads CASSMAAPGTEAFF. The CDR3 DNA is TGTGCCAGTAGTATGGCGGCGCCGGGCACTGAAGCTTTCTTT.

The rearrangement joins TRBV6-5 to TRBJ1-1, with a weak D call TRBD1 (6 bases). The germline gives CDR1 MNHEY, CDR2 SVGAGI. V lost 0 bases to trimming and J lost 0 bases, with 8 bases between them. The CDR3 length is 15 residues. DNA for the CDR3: TGTGCCAGCAGTTACTCAGGGACACTGAACACTGAAGCTTTCTTT. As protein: CASSYSGTLNTEAFF.

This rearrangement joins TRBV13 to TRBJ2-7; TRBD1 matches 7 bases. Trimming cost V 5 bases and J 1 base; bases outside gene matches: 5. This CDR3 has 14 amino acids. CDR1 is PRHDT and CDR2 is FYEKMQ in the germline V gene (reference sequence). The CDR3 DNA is TGTGCCAGCAGCGCCGGGACAGATTCCTACGAGCAGTACTTC. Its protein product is CASSAGTDSYEQYF.

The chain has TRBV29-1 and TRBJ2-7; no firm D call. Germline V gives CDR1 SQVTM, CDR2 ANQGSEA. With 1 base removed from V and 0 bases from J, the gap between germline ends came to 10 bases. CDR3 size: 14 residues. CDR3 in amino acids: CSVEAGKSSYEQYF. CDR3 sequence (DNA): TGCAGCGTTGAAGCAGGAAAAAGCTCCTACGAGCAGTACTTC.

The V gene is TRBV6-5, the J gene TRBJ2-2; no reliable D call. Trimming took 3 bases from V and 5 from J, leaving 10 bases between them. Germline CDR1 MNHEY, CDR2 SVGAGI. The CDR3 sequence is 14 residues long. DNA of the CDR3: TGTGCCAGCAGTTATGGTGTCGGGACCGGGGAGCTGTTTTTT. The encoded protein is CASSYGVGTGELFF.

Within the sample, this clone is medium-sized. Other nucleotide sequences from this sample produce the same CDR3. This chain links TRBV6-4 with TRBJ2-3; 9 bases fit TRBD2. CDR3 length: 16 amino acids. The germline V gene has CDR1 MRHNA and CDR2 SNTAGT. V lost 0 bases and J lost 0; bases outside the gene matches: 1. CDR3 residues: CASSDSAGGSTDTQYF. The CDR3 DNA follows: TGTGCCAGCAGTGACTCTGCGGGGGGGAGCACAGATACGCAGTATTTT.

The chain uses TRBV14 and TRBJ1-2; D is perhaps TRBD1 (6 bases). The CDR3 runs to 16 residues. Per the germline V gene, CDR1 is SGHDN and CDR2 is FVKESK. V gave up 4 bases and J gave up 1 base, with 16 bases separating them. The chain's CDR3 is CASSLTRDNHNYGYTF. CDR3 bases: TGTGCCAGCAGCCTTACCCGGGACAACCATAACTATGGCTACACCTTC.

The CDR3 DNA is TGTGCCAGCAGCCCTGGAGGGGGGGGCGCGTCCACCTACGAGCAGTACTTC. Amino acid sequence: CASSPGGGGASTYEQYF. The V and J genes are TRBV9 and TRBJ2-7, with a weak D call TRBD2 (7 bases). The CDR3 loop spans 17 amino acids. V was trimmed by 4 bases and J by 2 bases, leaving 22 bases between them. Germline CDR1 and CDR2: SGDLS and YYNGEE.

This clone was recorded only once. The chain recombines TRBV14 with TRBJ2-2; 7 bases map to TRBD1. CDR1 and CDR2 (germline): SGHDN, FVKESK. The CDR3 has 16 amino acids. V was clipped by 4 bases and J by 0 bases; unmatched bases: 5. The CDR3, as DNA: TGTGCCAGCAGCCGCACAGGGGCGTCGAACACCGGGGAGCTGTTTTTT. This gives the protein CASSRTGASNTGELFF. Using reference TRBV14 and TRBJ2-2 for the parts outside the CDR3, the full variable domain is EAGVTQFPSHSVIEKGQTVTLRCDPISGHDNLYWYRRVMGKEIKFLLHFVKESKQDESGMPNNRFLAERTGGTYSTLKVQPAELEDSGVYFCASSRTGASNTGELFFGEGSRLTVL.

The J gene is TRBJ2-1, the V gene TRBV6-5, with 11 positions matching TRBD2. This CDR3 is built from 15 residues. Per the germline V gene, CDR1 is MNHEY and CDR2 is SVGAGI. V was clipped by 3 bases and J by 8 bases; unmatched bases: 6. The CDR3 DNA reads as TGTGCCAGCAGTTATTTTAGCGGGGGGGCGGATGAGCAGTTCTTC. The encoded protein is CASSYFSGGADEQFF.

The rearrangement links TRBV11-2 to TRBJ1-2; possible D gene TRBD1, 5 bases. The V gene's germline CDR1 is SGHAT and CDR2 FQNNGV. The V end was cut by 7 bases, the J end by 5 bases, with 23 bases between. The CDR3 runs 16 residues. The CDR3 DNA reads TGTGCCAGCAAAGATTTTAACACGGGACTTGGGTATGGCTACACCTTC. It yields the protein CASKDFNTGLGYGYTF. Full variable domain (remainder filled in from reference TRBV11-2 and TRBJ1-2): EAGVAQSPRYKIIEKRQSVAFWCNPISGHATLYWYQQILGQGPKLLIQFQNNGVVDDSQLPKDRFSAERLKGVDSTLKIQPAKLEDSAVYLCASKDFNTGLGYGYTFGSGTRLTVV.

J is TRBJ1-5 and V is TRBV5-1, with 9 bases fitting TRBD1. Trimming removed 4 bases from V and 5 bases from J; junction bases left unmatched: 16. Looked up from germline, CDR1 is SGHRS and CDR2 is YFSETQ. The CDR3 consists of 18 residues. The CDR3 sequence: CASSQPLSTGGDHQPQHF. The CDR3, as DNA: TGCGCCAGCAGCCAACCTCTATCGACAGGGGGGGACCATCAGCCCCAGCATTTT.

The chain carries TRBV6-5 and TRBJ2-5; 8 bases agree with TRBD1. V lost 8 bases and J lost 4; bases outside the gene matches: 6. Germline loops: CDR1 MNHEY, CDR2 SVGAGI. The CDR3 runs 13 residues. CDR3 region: CASSQGVGETQYF. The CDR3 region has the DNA TGTGCCAGCTCACAGGGGGTGGGAGAGACCCAGTACTTC.

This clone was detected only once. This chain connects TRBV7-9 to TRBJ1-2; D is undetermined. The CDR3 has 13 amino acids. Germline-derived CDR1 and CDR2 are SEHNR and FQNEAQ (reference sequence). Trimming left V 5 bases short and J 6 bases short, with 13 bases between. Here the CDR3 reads CASSPPGIDGYTF. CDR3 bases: TGTGCCAGCAGCCCCCCGGGGATCGATGGCTACACCTTC.

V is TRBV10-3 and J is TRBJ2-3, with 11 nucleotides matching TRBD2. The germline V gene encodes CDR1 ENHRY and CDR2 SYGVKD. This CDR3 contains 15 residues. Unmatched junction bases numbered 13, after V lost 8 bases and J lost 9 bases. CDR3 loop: CAIEGTSGAQITQYF. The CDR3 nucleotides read TGTGCCATCGAAGGGACTAGCGGAGCACAGATCACGCAGTATTTT.

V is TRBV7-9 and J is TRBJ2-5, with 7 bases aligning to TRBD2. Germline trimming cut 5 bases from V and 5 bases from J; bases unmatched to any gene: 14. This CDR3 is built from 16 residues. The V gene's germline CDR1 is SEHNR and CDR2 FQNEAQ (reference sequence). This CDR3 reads CASSPPAGRAGETQYF. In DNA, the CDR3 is TGTGCCAGCAGCCCCCCAGCGGGAAGGGCGGGTGAGACCCAGTACTTC.

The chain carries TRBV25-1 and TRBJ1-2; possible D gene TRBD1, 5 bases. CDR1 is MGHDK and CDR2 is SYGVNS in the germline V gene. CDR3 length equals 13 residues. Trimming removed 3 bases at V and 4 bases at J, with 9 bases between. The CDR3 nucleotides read TGTGCCAGCAGTGAGGGGGGGTTCTATGGCTACACCTTC. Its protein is CASSEGGFYGYTF.

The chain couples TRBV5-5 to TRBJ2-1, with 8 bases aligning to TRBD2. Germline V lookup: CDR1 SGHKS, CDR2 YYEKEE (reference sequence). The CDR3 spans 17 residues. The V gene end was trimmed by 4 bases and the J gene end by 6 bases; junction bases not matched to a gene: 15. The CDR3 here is CASSPLNAGGPTNEQFF. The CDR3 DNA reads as TGTGCCAGCAGCCCTCTAAACGCGGGGGGACCCACCAATGAGCAGTTCTTC.